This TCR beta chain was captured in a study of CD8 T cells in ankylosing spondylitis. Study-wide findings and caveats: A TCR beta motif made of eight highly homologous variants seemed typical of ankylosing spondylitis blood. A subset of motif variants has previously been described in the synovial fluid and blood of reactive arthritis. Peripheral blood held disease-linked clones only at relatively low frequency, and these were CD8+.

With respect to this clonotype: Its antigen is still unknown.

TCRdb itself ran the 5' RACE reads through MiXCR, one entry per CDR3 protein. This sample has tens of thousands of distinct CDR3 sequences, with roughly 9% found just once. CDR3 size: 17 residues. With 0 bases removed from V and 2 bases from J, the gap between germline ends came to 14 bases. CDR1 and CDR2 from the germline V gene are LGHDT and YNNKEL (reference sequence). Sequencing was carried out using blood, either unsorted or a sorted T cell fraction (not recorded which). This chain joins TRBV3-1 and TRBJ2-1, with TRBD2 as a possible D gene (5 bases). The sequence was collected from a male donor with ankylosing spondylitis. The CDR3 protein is CASSQDRLSGAYNEQFF. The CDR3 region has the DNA TGTGCCAGCAGCCAAGATAGACTAAGCGGCGCCTACAATGAGCAGTTCTTC.